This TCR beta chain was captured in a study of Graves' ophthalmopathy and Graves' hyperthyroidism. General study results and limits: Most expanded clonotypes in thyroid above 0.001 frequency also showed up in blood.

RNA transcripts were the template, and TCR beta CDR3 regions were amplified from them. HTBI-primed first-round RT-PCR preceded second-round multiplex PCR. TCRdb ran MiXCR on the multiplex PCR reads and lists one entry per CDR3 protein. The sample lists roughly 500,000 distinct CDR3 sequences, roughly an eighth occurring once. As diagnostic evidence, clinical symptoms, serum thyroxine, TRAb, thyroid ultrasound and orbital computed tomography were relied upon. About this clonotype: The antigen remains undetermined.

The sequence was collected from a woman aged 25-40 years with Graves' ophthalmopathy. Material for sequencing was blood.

Here the CDR3 reads CAWSVLGRGGGYTF. DNA for the CDR3: TGTGCCTGGAGTGTACTCGGTCGTGGGGGGGGCTACACCTTC. The chain couples TRBV30 to TRBJ1-2; the D gene is possibly TRBD1 (5 bases). This CDR3 has 14 amino acids. In germline, CDR1 is GTSNPN, CDR2 SVGIG (reference sequence). V was trimmed by 0 bases and J by 8 bases, leaving 16 bases between them.